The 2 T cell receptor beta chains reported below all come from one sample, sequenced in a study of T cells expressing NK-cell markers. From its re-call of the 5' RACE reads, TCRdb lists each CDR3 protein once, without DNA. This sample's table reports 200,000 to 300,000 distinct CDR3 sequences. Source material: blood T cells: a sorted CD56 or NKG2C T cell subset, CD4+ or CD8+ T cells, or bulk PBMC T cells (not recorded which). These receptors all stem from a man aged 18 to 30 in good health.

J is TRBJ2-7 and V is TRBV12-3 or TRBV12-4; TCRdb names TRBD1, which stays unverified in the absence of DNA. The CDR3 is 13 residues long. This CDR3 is CASSFAGGREQYF.

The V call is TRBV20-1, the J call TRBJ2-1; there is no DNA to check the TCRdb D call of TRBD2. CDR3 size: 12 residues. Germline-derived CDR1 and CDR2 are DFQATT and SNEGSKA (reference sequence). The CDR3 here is CSVKRVPNEQFF.